This T cell receptor (beta chain) derives from a study of metastatic and nonmetastatic thyroid tumors. About the research overall: Blood and tumor or nodule tissue repertoires from malignant and benign thyroid patients were compared.

Authors' processing steps: The distant-metastasis classifier for papillary thyroid cancer was built from CDR3 differences across clinicopathological groups. TCRdb re-clonotyped the PCR reads through MiXCR. Clone size and V and J calls follow TCRdb, not the original study. This table has 25,000 to 35,000 clones, about 16% appearing once. The ends were cut back, 3 bases at V and 8 bases at J, with 17 bases in the middle. The CDR3 totals 15 residues. Germline V gene sequence: CDR1 SEHNR, CDR2 FQNEAQ (reference sequence). Every patient underwent thyroid surgery untreated. The sample holds many counts of this clone. Its antigen is as yet unknown. Overall study results and limits: A significant increase in TCR beta diversity was reportedly seen in malignant thyroid tumors relative to benign nodules, in blood and tumor.

The V call is TRBV7-9, the J call TRBJ2-1, with a tentative D call TRBD2 (6 bases). This clonotype was sampled from a female donor with papillary thyroid cancer or a benign thyroid nodule (not recorded which). Some clones in this sample may be carry-over from other donors' samples. Sequenced material: blood. CDR3 residues: CASSLLLAATDEQFF. CDR3 DNA sequence: TGTGCCAGCAGCTTGTTACTAGCCGCTACGGATGAGCAGTTCTTC.